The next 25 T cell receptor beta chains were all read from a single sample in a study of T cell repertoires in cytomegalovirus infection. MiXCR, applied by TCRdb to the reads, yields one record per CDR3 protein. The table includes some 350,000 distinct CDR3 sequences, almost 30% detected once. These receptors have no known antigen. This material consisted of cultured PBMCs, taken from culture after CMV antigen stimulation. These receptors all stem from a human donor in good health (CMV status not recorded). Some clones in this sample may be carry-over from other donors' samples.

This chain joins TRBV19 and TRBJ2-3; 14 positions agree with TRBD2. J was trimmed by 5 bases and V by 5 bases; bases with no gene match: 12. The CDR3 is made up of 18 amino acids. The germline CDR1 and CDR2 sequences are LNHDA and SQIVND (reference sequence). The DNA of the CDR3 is TGTGCCAGTAGTGTACTCGGACTAGCGGGAGGAGGCCGAGATACGCAGTATTTT. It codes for CASSVLGLAGGGRDTQYF. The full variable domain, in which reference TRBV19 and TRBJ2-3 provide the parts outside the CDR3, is DGGITQSPKYLFRKEGQNVTLSCEQNLNHDAMYWYRQDPGQGLRLIYYSQIVNDFQKGDIAEGYSVSREKKESFPLTVTSAQKNPTAFYLCASSVLGLAGGGRDTQYFGPGTRLTVL.

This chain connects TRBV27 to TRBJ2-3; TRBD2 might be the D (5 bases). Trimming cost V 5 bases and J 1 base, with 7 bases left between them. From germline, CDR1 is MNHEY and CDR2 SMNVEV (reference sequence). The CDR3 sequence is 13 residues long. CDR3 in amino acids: CASSRTRTDTQYF. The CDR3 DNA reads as TGTGCCAGCAGTAGGACTCGCACAGATACGCAGTATTTT.

This chain's CDR3 is CASSFSGTGDTSTDTQYF. The CDR3 DNA sequence: TGTGCCAGCAGTTTCTCCGGGACAGGGGACACTAGCACAGATACGCAGTATTTT. The J gene is TRBJ2-3, the V gene TRBV27, with 10 positions matching TRBD1. Trimming took 3 bases from V and 0 from J; bases not matched to a gene: 9. Germline V CDR1 and CDR2: MNHEY, SMNVEV (reference sequence). This CDR3 spans 18 amino acids.

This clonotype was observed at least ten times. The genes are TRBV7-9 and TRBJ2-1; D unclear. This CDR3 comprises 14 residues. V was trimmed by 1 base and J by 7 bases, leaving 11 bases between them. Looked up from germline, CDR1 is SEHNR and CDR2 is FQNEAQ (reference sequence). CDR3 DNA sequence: TGTGCCAGCAGCTTAGTGGCTTGGAGTAATGAGCAGTTCTTC. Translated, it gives CASSLVAWSNEQFF.

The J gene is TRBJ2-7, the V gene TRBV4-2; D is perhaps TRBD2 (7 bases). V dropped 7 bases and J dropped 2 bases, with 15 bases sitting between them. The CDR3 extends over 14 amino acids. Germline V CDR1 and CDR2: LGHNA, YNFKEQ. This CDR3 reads CASTKGGGPYEQYF. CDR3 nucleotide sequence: TGTGCCAGCACCAAAGGGGGGGGGCCCTACGAGCAGTACTTC.

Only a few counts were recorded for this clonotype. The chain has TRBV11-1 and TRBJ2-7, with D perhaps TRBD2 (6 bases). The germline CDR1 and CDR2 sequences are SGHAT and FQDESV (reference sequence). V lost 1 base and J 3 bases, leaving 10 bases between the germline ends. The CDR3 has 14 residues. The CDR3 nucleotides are TGTGCCAGCAGCTTAGAGGAGGGGATCTACGAGCAGTACTTC. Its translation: CASSLEEGIYEQYF.

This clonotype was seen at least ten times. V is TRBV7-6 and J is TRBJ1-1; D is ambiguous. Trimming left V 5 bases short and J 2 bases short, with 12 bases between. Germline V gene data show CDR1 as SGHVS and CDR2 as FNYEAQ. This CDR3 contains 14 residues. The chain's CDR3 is CASSVRTGNTEAFF. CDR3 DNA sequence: TGTGCCAGCAGCGTGCGGACGGGAAACACTGAAGCTTTCTTT.

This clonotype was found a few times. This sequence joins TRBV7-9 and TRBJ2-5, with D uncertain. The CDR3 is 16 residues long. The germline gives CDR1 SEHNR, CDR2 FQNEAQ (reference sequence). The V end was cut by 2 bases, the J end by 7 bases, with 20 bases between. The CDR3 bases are TGTGCCAGCAGCTTATCGGGCCCCTCTACAACTGCGACCCAGTACTTC. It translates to CASSLSGPSTTATQYF.

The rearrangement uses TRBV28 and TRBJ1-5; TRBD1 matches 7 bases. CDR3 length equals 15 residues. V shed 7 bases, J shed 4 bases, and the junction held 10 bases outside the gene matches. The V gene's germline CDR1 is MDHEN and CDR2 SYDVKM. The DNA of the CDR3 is TGTGCCAGCACCTCGAGGGACAGCACAAATCAGCCCCAGCATTTT. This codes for CASTSRDSTNQPQHF.

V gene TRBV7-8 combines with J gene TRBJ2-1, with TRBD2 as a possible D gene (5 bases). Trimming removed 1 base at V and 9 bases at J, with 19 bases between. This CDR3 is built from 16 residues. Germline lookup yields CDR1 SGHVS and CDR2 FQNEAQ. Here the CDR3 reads CASSLGRPLPLLEQFF. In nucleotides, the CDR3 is TGTGCCAGCAGCTTAGGGAGGCCCCTCCCTCTGCTTGAGCAGTTCTTC.

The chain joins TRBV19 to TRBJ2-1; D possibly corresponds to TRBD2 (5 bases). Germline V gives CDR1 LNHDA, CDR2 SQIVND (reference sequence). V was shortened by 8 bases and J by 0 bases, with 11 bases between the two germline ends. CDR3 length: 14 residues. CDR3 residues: CASGMGSSYNEQFF. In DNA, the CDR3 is TGTGCCAGTGGGATGGGGAGCTCCTACAATGAGCAGTTCTTC.

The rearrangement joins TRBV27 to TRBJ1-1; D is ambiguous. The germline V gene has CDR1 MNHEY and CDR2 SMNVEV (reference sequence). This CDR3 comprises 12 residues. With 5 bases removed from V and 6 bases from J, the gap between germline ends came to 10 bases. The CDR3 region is CASSPPGAEAFF. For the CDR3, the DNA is TGTGCCAGCAGTCCCCCGGGCGCTGAAGCTTTCTTT.

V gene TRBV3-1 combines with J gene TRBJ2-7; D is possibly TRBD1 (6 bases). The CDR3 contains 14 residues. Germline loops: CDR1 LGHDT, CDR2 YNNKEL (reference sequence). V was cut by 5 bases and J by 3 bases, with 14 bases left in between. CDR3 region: CASSFGQHIYEQYF. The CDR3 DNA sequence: TGTGCCAGCAGCTTCGGACAGCATATCTACGAGCAGTACTTC.

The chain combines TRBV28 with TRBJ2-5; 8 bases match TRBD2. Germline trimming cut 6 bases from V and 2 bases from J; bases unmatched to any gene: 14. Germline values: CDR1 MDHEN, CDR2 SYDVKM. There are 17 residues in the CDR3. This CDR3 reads CASRPWVSGSRQETQYF. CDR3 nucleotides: TGTGCCAGCAGGCCCTGGGTGAGCGGGAGCCGGCAAGAGACCCAGTACTTC. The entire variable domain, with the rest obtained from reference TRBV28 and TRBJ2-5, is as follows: DVKVTQSSRYLVKRTGEKVFLECVQDMDHENMFWYRQDPGLGLRLIYFSYDVKMKEKGDIPEGYSVSREKKERFSLILESASTNQTSMYLCASRPWVSGSRQETQYFGPGTRLLVL.

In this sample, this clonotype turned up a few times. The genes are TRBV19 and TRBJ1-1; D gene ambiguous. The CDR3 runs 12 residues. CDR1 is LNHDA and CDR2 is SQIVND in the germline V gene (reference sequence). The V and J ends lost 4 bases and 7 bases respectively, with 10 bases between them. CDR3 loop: CASSTGRFEAFF. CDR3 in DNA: TGTGCCAGTAGTACGGGCAGATTTGAAGCTTTCTTT.

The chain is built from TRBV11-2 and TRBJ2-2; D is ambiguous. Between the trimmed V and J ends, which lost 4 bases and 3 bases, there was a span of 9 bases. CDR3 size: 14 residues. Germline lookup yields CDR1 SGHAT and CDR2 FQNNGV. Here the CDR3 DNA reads TGTGCCAGCAGCTCCGACTGGTACACCGGGGAGCTGTTTTTT. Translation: CASSSDWYTGELFF.

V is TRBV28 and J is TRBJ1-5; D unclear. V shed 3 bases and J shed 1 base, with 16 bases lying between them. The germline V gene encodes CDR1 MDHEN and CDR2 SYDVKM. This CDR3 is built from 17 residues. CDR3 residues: CASSFQTFDTSNQPQHF. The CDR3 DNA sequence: TGTGCCAGCAGTTTCCAAACATTCGACACGAGCAATCAGCCCCAGCATTTT.

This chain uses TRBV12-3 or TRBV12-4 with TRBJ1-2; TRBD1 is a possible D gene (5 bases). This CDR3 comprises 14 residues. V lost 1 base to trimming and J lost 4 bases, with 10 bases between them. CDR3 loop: CASSLGGQGYGYTF. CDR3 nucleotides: TGTGCCAGCAGTTTAGGGGGCCAGGGCTATGGCTACACCTTC.

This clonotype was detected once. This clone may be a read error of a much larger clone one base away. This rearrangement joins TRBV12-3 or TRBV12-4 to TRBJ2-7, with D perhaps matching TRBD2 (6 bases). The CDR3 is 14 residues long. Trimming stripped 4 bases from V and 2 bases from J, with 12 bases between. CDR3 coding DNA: TGTGCCAGCAGTTGGACTATCTCCACCTACGAGCAGTACTTC. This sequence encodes CASSWTISTYEQYF.

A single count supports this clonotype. The CDR3 DNA is TGTGCCAGCAGCCCGACGGTACAGGGGGCGGAAAACTATGGCTACACCTTC. Protein: CASSPTVQGAENYGYTF. The rearrangement uses TRBV4-2 and TRBJ1-2; 9 positions agree with TRBD1. V shed 4 bases and J 2 bases; nucleotides not matched to a gene: 11. The CDR3 runs to 17 residues. Germline loops: CDR1 LGHNA, CDR2 YNFKEQ.

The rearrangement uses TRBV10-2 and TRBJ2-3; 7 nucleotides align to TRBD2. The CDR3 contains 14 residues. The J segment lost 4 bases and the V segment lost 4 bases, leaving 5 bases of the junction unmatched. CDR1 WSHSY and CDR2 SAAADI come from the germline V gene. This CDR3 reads CASSGRGVADTQYF. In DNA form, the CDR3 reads TGCGCCAGCAGTGGTCGGGGGGTTGCAGATACGCAGTATTTT.

The CDR3 here is CASSSVGQGASGYTF. The DNA for the CDR3 is TGTGCCAGCAGCTCCGTTGGACAGGGGGCATCTGGCTACACCTTC. The chain recombines TRBV5-4 with TRBJ1-2, with 11 bases fitting TRBD1. The CDR3 is made up of 15 amino acids. The germline V gene has CDR1 SGHNT and CDR2 YYREEE (reference sequence). Germline trimming cut 3 bases from V and 7 bases from J; bases unmatched to any gene: 8.

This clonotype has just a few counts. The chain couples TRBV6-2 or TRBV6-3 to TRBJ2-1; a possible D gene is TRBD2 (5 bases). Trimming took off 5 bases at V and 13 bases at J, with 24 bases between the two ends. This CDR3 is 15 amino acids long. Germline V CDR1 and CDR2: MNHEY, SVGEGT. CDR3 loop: CASSPRRELKGLQFF. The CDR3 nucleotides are TGTGCCAGCAGTCCCAGAAGGGAGCTAAAGGGTCTCCAGTTCTTC.

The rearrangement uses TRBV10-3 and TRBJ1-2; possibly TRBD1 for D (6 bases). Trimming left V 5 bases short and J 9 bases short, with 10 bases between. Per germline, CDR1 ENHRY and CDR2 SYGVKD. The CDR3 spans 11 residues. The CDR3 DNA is TGTGCCATCAGTAACAGGGACCGCTACACCTTC. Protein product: CAISNRDRYTF.

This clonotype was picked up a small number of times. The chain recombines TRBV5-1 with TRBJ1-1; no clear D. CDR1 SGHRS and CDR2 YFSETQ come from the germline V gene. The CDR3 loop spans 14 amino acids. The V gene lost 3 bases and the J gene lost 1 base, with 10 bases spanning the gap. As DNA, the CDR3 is TGCGCCAGCAGCTATCAGGAATCGAACACTGAAGCTTTCTTT. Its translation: CASSYQESNTEAFF.